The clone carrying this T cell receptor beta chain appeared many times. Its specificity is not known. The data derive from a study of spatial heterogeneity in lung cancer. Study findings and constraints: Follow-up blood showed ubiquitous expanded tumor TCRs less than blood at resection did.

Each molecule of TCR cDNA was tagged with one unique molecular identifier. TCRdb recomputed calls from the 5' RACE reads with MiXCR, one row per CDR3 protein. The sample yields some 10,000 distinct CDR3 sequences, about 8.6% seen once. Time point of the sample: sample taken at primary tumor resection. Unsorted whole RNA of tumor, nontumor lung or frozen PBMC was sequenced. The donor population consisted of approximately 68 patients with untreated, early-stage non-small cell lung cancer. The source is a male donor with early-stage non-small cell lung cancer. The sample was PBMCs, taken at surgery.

In nucleotides, the CDR3 is TGTGCCAGCAGCGGGACTGGGACGGGTGAAAAACTGTTTTTT. Encoded protein: CASSGTGTGEKLFF. The rearrangement uses TRBV5-6 and TRBJ1-4; D is perhaps TRBD1 (5 bases). CDR3 length equals 14 residues. Germline lookup yields CDR1 SGHDT and CDR2 YYEEEE. V was clipped by 4 bases and J by 7 bases, with 14 bases between them.